What follows are 2 T cell receptor beta chains derived from one specimen sequenced in a study of shared clonotypes between healthy human individuals. The repertoire was sequenced with immunoSEQ multiplex PCR; TCRdb's copy has only in-frame clones and lacks some. Of over a million clones listed, about 80% are singletons. Material: memory CD4+ T cells from PBMCs. Subset in this sample: CD45RA-negative fraction. These receptors originate from a man younger than 35 in good health. Some clones in this sample may be carry-over from other donors' samples.

Worth noting for this clone: Other DNA sequences of this sample code for an identical CDR3. The chain combines TRBV9 with TRBJ2-1; the match to TRBD2 covers 9 bases. This CDR3 is built from 15 residues. V trimming: 3 bases; J trimming: 2 bases; junction bases outside the gene matches: 3. Germline V lookup: CDR1 SGDLS, CDR2 YYNGEE. The CDR3, as DNA: TGTGCCAGCAGCGGACTAGCGGTCCCCTACAATGAGCAGTTCTTC. Translated, it gives CASSGLAVPYNEQFF.

This clone was seen a handful of times. The genes are TRBV28 and TRBJ2-4; no definite D call. This CDR3 spans 14 amino acids. Germline lookup yields CDR1 MDHEN and CDR2 SYDVKM. Trimming left V 6 bases short and J 0 bases short, with 9 bases between. CDR3 coding DNA: TGTGCCAGCAGCGCTCATGTAGCCAAAAACATTCAGTACTTC. Amino acids: CASSAHVAKNIQYF.